This T cell receptor (beta chain) was retrieved from a study of T cell changes during pregnancy in multiple sclerosis (dated by TCRdb to the late 2010s). Broadly, across the study: Changes in the T cell repertoire over the course of pregnancy were examined in this study in women with multiple sclerosis.

Receptor amplification or capture employed the immunoSEQ multiplex PCR assay. This immuneACCESS table, as held by TCRdb, lists in-frame sequences with V and J called but not all clones. Of the missing ones, under half trace to an unresolved V gene in checked studies; the others have no known cause. This sample holds fewer than 70,000 clones; about 86% were observed only once. The ten largest clones add up to about 5.2% of the sample. Comment on this clone: The target of this receptor is not known. Within one base of it there is no much larger clone, and no base qualities were kept.

The sequence was collected from a human donor whose cells served as feeder cells for cultures in a pregnancy study. Sequenced input: peripheral blood from another person, used as feeder cells.

The CDR3 amino acid sequence is: CASSQDPGTGGETQYF. The DNA sequence is TGTGCCAGCAGCCAAGATCCGGGTACAGGGGGGGAGACCCAGTACTTC. The sequence is built from TRBV4-2 and TRBJ2-5; 8 junctional bases match TRBD1. At the junction V is shortened by 0 bases and J by 5 bases; bases outside the gene matches: 8. The CDR3 runs 16 residues from the cysteine to the phenylalanine. The retained sequence is limited to the CDR3, 48 bases, with the frame set at the first base. Reading the germline V gene gives CDR1 LGHNA and CDR2 YNFKEQ.